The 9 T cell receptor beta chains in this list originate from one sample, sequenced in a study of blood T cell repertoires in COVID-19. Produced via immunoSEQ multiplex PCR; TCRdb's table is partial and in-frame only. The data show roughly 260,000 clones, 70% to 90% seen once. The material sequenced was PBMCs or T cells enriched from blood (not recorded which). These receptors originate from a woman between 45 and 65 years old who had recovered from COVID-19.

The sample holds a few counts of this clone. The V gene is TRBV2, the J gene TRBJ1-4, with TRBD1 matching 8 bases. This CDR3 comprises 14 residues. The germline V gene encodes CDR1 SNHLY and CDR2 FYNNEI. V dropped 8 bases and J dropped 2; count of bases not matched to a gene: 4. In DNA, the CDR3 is TGTGCCAGCCGGACAGGGCGGACTAATGAAAAACTGTTTTTT. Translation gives CASRTGRTNEKLFF.

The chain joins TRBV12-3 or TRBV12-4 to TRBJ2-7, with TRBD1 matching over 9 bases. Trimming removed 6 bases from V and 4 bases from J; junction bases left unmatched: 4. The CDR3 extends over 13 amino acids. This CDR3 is CASSNRGRYEQYF. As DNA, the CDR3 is TGTGCCAGCAGCAACAGGGGGCGGTACGAGCAGTACTTC.

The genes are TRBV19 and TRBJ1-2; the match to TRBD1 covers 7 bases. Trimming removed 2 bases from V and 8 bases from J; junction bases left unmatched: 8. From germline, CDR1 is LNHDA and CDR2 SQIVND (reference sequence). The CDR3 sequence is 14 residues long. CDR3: CASSIQGVVSGYTF. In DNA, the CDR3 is TGTGCCAGTAGTATACAGGGGGTCGTGTCCGGCTACACCTTC.

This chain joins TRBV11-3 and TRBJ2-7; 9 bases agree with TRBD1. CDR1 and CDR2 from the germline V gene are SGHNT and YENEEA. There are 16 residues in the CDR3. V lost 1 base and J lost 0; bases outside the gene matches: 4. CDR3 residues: CASSLGQGGSSYEQYF. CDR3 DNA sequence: TGTGCCAGCAGCTTAGGACAGGGGGGGTCCTCCTACGAGCAGTACTTC.

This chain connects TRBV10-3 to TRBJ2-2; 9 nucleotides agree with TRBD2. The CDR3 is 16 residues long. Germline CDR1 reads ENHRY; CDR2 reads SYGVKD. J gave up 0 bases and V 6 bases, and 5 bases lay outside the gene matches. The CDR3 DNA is TGTGCCATCAGGGGGCTAGCGGGAACGAACACCGGGGAGCTGTTTTTT. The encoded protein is CAIRGLAGTNTGELFF.

The CDR3: CASSYTATGETQYF. CDR3 in DNA: TGTGCCAGCAGTTACACCGCTACGGGAGAGACCCAGTACTTC. This chain links TRBV6-5 with TRBJ2-5; D is uncertain. Germline V gene sequence: CDR1 MNHEY, CDR2 SVGAGI. The length of the CDR3 is 14 residues. Trimming left V 2 bases short and J 4 bases short, with 11 bases between.

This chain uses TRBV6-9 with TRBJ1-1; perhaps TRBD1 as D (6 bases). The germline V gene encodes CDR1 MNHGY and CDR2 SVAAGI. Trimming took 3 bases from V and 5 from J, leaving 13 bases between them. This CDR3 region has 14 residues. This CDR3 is CASSYLGRGTEAFF. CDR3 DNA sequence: TGTGCCAGCAGTTACCTGGGCAGGGGAACTGAAGCTTTCTTT.

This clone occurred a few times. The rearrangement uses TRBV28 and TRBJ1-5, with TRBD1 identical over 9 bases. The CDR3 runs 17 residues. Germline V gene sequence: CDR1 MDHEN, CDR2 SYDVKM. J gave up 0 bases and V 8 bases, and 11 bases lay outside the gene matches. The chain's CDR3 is CASADGTGLYSNQPQHF. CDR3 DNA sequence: TGTGCCAGCGCAGACGGGACAGGGCTCTATAGCAATCAGCCCCAGCATTTT.

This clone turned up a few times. CDR3 loop: CASSLDRESTDTQYF. DNA for the CDR3: TGTGCCAGCAGCTTGGACAGGGAGAGCACAGATACGCAGTATTTT. The V and J genes are TRBV5-5 and TRBJ2-3, with D maybe TRBD1 (6 bases). Trimming left V 0 bases short and J 0 bases short, with 8 bases between. CDR1 is SGHKS, CDR2 YYEKEE, per germline (reference sequence). The CDR3 runs to 15 residues.